A single sample is the source of the 20 T cell receptor beta chains below, sequenced in a study of blood T cell repertoires in COVID-19. TCRdb's table, derived via immunoSEQ multiplex PCR, lists solely in-frame clones and lacks some. Among around 300,000 clones listed, 87% were seen once. Sequencing input: PBMCs or T cells enriched from blood (not recorded which). These receptors were taken from a woman aged 35 to 49 who had recovered from COVID-19.

This clone was recorded a few times. The chain joins TRBV7-9 to TRBJ1-2; 10 bases align to TRBD1. With 4 bases clipped from V and 5 bases from J, the junction kept 7 bases outside the gene matches. The CDR3 is made up of 15 amino acids. The germline CDR1 and CDR2 sequences are SEHNR and FQNEAQ (reference sequence). DNA for the CDR3: TGTGCCAGCAGCTCGAGACAGGGGGCTTGGTATGGCTACACCTTC. This encodes CASSSRQGAWYGYTF.

The J gene is TRBJ2-7, the V gene TRBV11-2, with 8 bases aligning to TRBD2. The CDR3 covers 14 residues. V dropped 3 bases and J dropped 4; count of bases not matched to a gene: 5. The germline V gene has CDR1 SGHAT and CDR2 FQNNGV. CDR3 sequence (DNA): TGTGCCAGCAGCTTTTCGACTAGCGCATACGAGCAGTACTTC. Residues: CASSFSTSAYEQYF.

The chain couples TRBV19 to TRBJ1-2, with 7 bases identical to TRBD1. There are 16 residues in the CDR3. CDR1 and CDR2 (germline): LNHDA, SQIVND (reference sequence). The junction had 8 bases not matched to a gene; V was cut back by 4 bases and J by 0 bases. Here the CDR3 DNA reads TGTGCCAGTAGTAGGGGGGACAGCCTGGCTAACTATGGCTACACCTTC. Protein: CASSRGDSLANYGYTF.

The count of this clone is one. J is TRBJ2-1 and V is TRBV28, with 9 bases fitting TRBD2. CDR1 is MDHEN and CDR2 is SYDVKM in the germline V gene. The CDR3 length is 16 residues. After removal of 4 bases from V and 6 bases from J, the junction contained 10 bases not matched to a gene. The CDR3, as DNA: TGTGCCAGCAGTTCGTTAGCGGGAGCGGGGGGCAATGAGCAGTTCTTC. As protein: CASSSLAGAGGNEQFF. Based on the CDR3 plus reference TRBV28 and TRBJ2-1, the full variable domain is DVKVTQSSRYLVKRTGEKVFLECVQDMDHENMFWYRQDPGLGLRLIYFSYDVKMKEKGDIPEGYSVSREKKERFSLILESASTNQTSMYLCASSSLAGAGGNEQFFGPGTRLTVL.

The chain has TRBV6-5 and TRBJ2-7; no firm D call. The germline gives CDR1 MNHEY, CDR2 SVGAGI. This CDR3 is built from 12 residues. V lost 7 bases and J lost 6, with 13 bases in between. For the CDR3, the DNA is TGTGCCAGCACCCTACGAACCTTCGAGCAGTACTTC. Protein: CASTLRTFEQYF.

The V call is TRBV6-2 or TRBV6-3, the J call TRBJ2-1; TRBD2 is a possible D gene (5 bases). Per germline, CDR1 MNHEY and CDR2 SVGEGT. Trimming left V 2 bases short and J 0 bases short, with 14 bases between. This CDR3 contains 17 residues. CDR3: CASSYISRRSSYNEQFF. As DNA, the CDR3 is TGTGCCAGCAGTTACATATCACGGAGGAGCTCCTACAATGAGCAGTTCTTC.

V usage is TRBV3-1 (or the pseudogene TRBV3-2) and J usage is TRBJ1-6, with unresolved D. V dropped 4 bases and J dropped 7 bases, with 5 bases sitting between them. Germline loops: CDR1 LGHDT, CDR2 YNNKEL (reference sequence). CDR3 length: 12 amino acids. The CDR3 sequence: CASSLRNSPLHF. For the CDR3, the DNA is TGTGCCAGCAGCCTCAGGAATTCACCCCTCCACTTT.

CDR3 residues: CASSAGLAQGEQFF. CDR3 nucleotides: TGTGCCAGCAGCGCGGGACTAGCGCAAGGCGAGCAGTTCTTC. The chain employs TRBV9 and TRBJ2-1; TRBD2 matches at 10 bases. The CDR3 consists of 14 residues. The germline CDR1 and CDR2 sequences are SGDLS and YYNGEE. Trimming took 3 bases from V and 10 from J; bases not matched to a gene: 7.

This clone occurred once. The chain carries TRBV19 and TRBJ1-2, with TRBD1 matching 8 bases. The germline gives CDR1 LNHDA, CDR2 SQIVND (reference sequence). The CDR3 spans 13 residues. J was trimmed by 7 bases and V by 3 bases; bases with no gene match: 4. In DNA form, the CDR3 reads TGTGCCAGTAGTATGGACAGGGTGGCTGGCTACACCTTC. It is translated as CASSMDRVAGYTF.

The CDR3 nucleotides read TGTGCCAGCAGCCGGGACAGGGGGCAAGGAAACACCATATATTTT. Translated, it gives CASSRDRGQGNTIYF. This chain uses TRBV7-9 with TRBJ1-3, with TRBD1 identical over 12 bases. Germline assignment: CDR1 SEHNR and CDR2 FQNEAQ (reference sequence). The CDR3 spans 15 residues. The V segment lost 5 bases and the J segment 4 bases; nucleotides outside the gene matches: 3.

The chain employs TRBV2 and TRBJ2-5; 12 bases agree with TRBD2. CDR3 length equals 18 residues. The trim removed 5 bases at V and 1 base at J, leaving 11 bases unmatched. Germline CDR1 and CDR2: SNHLY and FYNNEI. CDR3 amino acids: CASSSIGLAGRTQETQYF. The CDR3 coding sequence is TGTGCCAGCAGTTCAATAGGACTAGCGGGAAGGACCCAAGAGACCCAGTACTTC.

The chain employs TRBV5-1 and TRBJ1-3; D is possibly TRBD1 (6 bases). Looked up from germline, CDR1 is SGHRS and CDR2 is YFSETQ. This CDR3 region has 13 residues. The V end was cut by 5 bases, the J end by 1 base, with 7 bases between. The CDR3, as DNA: TGCGCCAGCAGAACAGGGTCTGGAAACACCATATATTTT. This encodes CASRTGSGNTIYF.

The rearrangement joins TRBV11-2 to TRBJ1-1; 8 bases are a match to TRBD1. The CDR3 loop spans 15 amino acids. Germline V gene lookup returns CDR1 SGHAT and CDR2 FQNNGV. V trimming: 5 bases; J trimming: 2 bases; junction bases outside the gene matches: 7. CDR3 sequence: CASSRGQVFNTEAFF. CDR3 DNA: TGTGCCAGCAGCCGGGGACAGGTCTTCAACACTGAAGCTTTCTTT. Full variable domain (missing parts from reference TRBV11-2 and TRBJ1-1): EAGVAQSPRYKIIEKRQSVAFWCNPISGHATLYWYQQILGQGPKLLIQFQNNGVVDDSQLPKDRFSAERLKGVDSTLKIQPAKLEDSAVYLCASSRGQVFNTEAFFGQGTRLTVV.

The CDR3 nucleotides read TGTGCCAGCAGCCTGTCAGGAGGAAAACTGTTTTTT. This codes for CASSLSGGKLFF. The chain has TRBV3-1 (or the pseudogene TRBV3-2) and TRBJ1-4; D ambiguous. CDR3 length: 12 amino acids. Germline lookup yields CDR1 LGHDT and CDR2 YNNKEL (reference sequence). Trimming took 4 bases from V and 10 from J, leaving 10 bases between them.

The V and J genes are TRBV2 and TRBJ1-3, with unresolved D. The CDR3 contains 14 residues. Deletions cut 7 bases from V and 0 bases from J, with 10 bases between. From germline, CDR1 is SNHLY and CDR2 FYNNEI. This CDR3 is CASTPQSSGNTIYF. CDR3 in DNA: TGTGCCAGCACCCCCCAGTCCTCTGGAAACACCATATATTTT.

V is TRBV6-5 and J is TRBJ2-7, with TRBD2 identical over 8 bases. Germline values: CDR1 MNHEY, CDR2 SVGAGI. The CDR3 loop spans 14 amino acids. V shed 5 bases, J shed 6 bases, and the junction held 9 bases outside the gene matches. The CDR3 here is CASSTPGGFGEQYF. The DNA of the CDR3 is TGTGCCAGCAGTACCCCGGGGGGGTTCGGCGAGCAGTACTTC.

V usage is TRBV19 and J usage is TRBJ2-7, with D possibly TRBD1 on 6 matching bases. Germline V lookup: CDR1 LNHDA, CDR2 SQIVND (reference sequence). This CDR3 region has 14 residues. Trimming pared 5 bases from V and 0 bases from J, leaving 11 bases between. The CDR3 nucleotides read TGTGCCAGTAGTCCTACAGGGAGCTCCTACGAGCAGTACTTC. It is translated as CASSPTGSSYEQYF.

The chain joins TRBV24-1 to TRBJ2-1; D might be TRBD1 (6 bases). Germline V gene sequence: CDR1 KGHDR, CDR2 SFDVKD. The CDR3 runs 15 residues. V gave up 4 bases and J gave up 9 bases, with 18 bases separating them. CDR3 amino acids: CATSDPKQGTGEQFF. DNA for the CDR3: TGTGCCACCAGTGACCCAAAGCAGGGGACCGGTGAGCAGTTCTTC.

V usage is TRBV19 and J usage is TRBJ1-5; possibly TRBD1 for D (6 bases). Trimming pared 10 bases from V and 0 bases from J, leaving 16 bases between. The CDR3 is 15 amino acids. Germline CDR1 reads LNHDA; CDR2 reads SQIVND (reference sequence). DNA of the CDR3: TGTGCCACAACGACAGGACTTTATAGCAATCAGCCCCAGCATTTT. This codes for CATTTGLYSNQPQHF.

The chain is built from TRBV28 and TRBJ2-7; possible D gene TRBD2, 6 bases. Germline lookup yields CDR1 MDHEN and CDR2 SYDVKM. Trimming removed 8 bases at V and 0 bases at J, with 23 bases between. There are 17 residues in the CDR3. CDR3 region: CASQQYWEASSSYEQYF. DNA of the CDR3: TGTGCCAGCCAGCAGTATTGGGAGGCCTCTAGCTCCTACGAGCAGTACTTC.